This T cell receptor (beta chain) was recorded in a study of T cell responses to AZD1222 COVID-19 vaccine. Data came from immunoSEQ multiplex PCR; TCRdb stores just in-frame clones and leaves some out. This sample has around 99,000 clones; around 94% occur once, and the top ten carry about 12%. Trimming shortened V by 2 bases and J by 2 bases, and 19 bases separated the two germline ends. Germline V CDR1 and CDR2: SGHVS, FNYEAQ. This CDR3 is built from 17 residues. The origin of this receptor is an adult in good health. The chain links TRBV7-6 to TRBJ2-7; D may be TRBD1 (7 bases). Sequencing was performed on peripheral blood, taken on day 0 of AZD1222 vaccination. The CDR3 DNA reads as TGTGCCAGCAGCTTAAAACCGGGGGTCGGGACAGCCTACGAGCAGTACTTC. This translates into CASSLKPGVGTAYEQYF.